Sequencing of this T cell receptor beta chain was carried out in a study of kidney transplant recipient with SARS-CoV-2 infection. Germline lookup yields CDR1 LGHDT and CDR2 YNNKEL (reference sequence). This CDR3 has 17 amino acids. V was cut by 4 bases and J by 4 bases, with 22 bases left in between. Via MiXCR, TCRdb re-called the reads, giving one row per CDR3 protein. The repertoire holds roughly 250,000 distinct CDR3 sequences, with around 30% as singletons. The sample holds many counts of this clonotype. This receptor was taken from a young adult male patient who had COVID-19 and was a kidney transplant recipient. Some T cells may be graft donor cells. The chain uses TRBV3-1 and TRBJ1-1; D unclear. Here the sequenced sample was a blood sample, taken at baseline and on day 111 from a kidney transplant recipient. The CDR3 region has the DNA TGTGCCAGCAGCCGGCCCCATCCCATTTCAATTCGCACTGAAGCTTTCTTT. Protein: CASSRPHPISIRTEAFF.